The 3 T cell receptor beta chains in this list originate from one sample, sequenced in a study of blood T cell repertoires in COVID-19. Only in-frame clones appear in the TCRdb table, and some are missing; sequencing was by immunoSEQ multiplex PCR. The data hold fewer than 250,000 clones, with 82% observed a single time. Material for sequencing was peripheral blood. These receptors were taken from a woman aged 40 to 49 with acute or convalescent COVID-19.

V gene TRBV4-1 combines with J gene TRBJ2-5, with 8 bases that match TRBD1. The length of the CDR3 is 15 residues. In germline, CDR1 is MGHRA, CDR2 YSYEKL. V dropped 1 base and J dropped 5; count of bases not matched to a gene: 6. This CDR3 reads CASSQVQGEFETQYF. CDR3 DNA: TGCGCCAGCAGCCAAGTACAGGGGGAATTTGAGACCCAGTACTTC.

The chain combines TRBV20-1 with TRBJ2-1; TRBD2 aligns across 13 bases. This CDR3 is built from 15 residues. The germline V gene encodes CDR1 DFQATT and CDR2 SNEGSKA (reference sequence). Trimming cost V 3 bases and J 7 bases; bases outside gene matches: 6. The CDR3 protein is CSASTGTSGINEQFF. In DNA, the CDR3 is TGCAGTGCTAGTACCGGGACTAGCGGGATAAATGAGCAGTTCTTC.

V gene TRBV6-5 combines with J gene TRBJ1-2; D is uncertain. The CDR3 contains 13 residues. The V gene lost 5 bases and the J gene lost 0 bases, with 7 bases spanning the gap. From germline, CDR1 is MNHEY and CDR2 SVGAGI. The DNA for the CDR3 is TGTGCCAGCAGTCAGGTCACTAACTATGGCTACACCTTC. This gives the protein CASSQVTNYGYTF.